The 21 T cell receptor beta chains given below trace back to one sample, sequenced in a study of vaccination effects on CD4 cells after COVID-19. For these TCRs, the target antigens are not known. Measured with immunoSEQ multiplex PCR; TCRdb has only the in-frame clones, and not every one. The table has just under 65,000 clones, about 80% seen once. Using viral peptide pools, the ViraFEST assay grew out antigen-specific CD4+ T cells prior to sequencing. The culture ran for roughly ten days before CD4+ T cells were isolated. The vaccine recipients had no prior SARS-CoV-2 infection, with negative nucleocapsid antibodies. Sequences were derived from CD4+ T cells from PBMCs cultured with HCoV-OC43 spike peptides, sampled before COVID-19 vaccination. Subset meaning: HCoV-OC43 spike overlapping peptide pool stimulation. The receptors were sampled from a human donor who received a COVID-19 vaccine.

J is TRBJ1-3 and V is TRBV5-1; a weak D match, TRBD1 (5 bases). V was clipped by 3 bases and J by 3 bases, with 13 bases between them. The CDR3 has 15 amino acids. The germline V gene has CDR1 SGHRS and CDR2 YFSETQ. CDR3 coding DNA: TGCGCCAGCAGCTGGGGCCGAGGGTTTGGAAACACCATATATTTT. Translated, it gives CASSWGRGFGNTIYF.

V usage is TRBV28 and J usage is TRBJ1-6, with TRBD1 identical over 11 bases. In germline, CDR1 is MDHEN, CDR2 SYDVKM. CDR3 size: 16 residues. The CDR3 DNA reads TGTGTCTCAAACACTGGACCGGGACAGGGGGGTTCACCCCTCCACTTT. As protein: CVSNTGPGQGGSPLHF.

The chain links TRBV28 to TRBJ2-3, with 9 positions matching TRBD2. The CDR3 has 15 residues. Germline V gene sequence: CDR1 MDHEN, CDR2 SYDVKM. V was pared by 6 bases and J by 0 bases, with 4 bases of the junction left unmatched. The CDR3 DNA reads TGTGCCAGCAGCACAGCGGGGGGTAGCACAGATACGCAGTATTTT. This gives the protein CASSTAGGSTDTQYF.

CDR3 protein: CASSPRGQGASGYGYTF. In DNA, the CDR3 is TGTGCCAGCAGCCCGAGGGGACAGGGGGCGTCAGGCTATGGCTACACCTTC. This chain connects TRBV7-2 to TRBJ1-2, with 12 nucleotides matching TRBD1. V lost 5 bases to trimming and J lost 4 bases; unmatched junction nucleotides: 11. The germline V gene has CDR1 SGHTA and CDR2 FQGNSA. The CDR3 has 17 amino acids.

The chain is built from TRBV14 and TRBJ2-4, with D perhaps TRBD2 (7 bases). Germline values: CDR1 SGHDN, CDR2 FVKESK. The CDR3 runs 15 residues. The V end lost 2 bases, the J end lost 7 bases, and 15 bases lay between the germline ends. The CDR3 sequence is CASSQPGRGGNIQYF. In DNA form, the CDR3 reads TGTGCCAGCAGCCAACCCGGCAGGGGAGGGAACATTCAGTACTTC.

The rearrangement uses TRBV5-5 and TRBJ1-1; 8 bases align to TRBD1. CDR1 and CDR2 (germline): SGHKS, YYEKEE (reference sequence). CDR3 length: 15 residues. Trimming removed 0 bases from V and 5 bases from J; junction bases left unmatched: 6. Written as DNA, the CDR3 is TGTGCCAGCAGCTTGGTCCAGGGGGCGGGGACTGAAGCTTTCTTT. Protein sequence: CASSLVQGAGTEAFF. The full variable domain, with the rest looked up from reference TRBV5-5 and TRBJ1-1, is DAGVTQSPTHLIKTRGQQVTLRCSPISGHKSVSWYQQVLGQGPQFIFQYYEKEERGRGNFPDRFSARQFPNYSSELNVNALLLGDSALYLCASSLVQGAGTEAFFGQGTRLTVV.

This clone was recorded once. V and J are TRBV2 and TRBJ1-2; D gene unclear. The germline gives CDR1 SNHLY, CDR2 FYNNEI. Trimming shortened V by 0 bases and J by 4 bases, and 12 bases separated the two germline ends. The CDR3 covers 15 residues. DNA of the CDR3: TGTGCCAGCAGTGAAGCGGTCGGTGGAGGCTATGGCTACACCTTC. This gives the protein CASSEAVGGGYGYTF.

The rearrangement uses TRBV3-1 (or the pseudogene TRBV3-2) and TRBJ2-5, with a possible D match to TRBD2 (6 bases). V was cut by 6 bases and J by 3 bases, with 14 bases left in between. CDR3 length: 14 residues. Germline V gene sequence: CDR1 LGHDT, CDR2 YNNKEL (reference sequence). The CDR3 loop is CASSPDYSKETQYF. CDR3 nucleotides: TGTGCCAGCAGTCCGGACTACTCGAAAGAGACCCAGTACTTC.

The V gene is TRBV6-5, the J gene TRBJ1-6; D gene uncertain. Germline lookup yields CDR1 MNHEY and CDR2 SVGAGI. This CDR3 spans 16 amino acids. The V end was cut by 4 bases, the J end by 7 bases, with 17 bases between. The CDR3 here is CASSSMTKAENSPLHF. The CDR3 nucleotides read TGTGCCAGCAGTTCTATGACAAAGGCAGAGAATTCACCCCTCCACTTT.

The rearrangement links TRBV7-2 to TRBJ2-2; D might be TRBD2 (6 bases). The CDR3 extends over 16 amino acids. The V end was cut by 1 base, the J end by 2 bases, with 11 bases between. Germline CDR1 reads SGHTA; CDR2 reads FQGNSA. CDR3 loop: CASSLVPGLNTGELFF. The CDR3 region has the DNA TGTGCCAGCAGCTTAGTTCCGGGACTTAACACCGGGGAGCTGTTTTTT.

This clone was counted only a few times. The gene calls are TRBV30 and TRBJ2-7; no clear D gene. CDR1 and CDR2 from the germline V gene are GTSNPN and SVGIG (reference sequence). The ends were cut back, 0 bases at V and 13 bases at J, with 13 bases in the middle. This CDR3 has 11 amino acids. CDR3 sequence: CAWSVGARKYV. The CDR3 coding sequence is TGTGCCTGGAGTGTAGGAGCCCGAAAATACGTC.

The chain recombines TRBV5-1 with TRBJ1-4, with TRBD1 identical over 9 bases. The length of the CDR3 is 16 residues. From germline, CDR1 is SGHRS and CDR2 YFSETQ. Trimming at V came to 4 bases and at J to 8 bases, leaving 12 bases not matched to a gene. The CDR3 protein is CASSELAGTGNEKLFF. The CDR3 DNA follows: TGCGCCAGCAGCGAGCTGGCCGGGACAGGGAACGAAAAACTGTTTTTT.

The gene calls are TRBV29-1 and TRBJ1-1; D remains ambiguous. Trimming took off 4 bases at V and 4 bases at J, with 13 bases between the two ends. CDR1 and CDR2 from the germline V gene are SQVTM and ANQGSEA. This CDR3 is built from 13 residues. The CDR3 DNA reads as TGCAGCGTTGTGGGTCCCGATGGCACTGAAGCTTTCTTT. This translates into CSVVGPDGTEAFF.

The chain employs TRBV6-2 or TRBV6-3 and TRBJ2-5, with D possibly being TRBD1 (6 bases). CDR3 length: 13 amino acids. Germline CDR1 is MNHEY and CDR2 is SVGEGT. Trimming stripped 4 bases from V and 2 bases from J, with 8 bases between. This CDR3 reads CASSWQGQETQYF. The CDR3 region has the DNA TGTGCCAGCAGTTGGCAGGGGCAAGAGACCCAGTACTTC.

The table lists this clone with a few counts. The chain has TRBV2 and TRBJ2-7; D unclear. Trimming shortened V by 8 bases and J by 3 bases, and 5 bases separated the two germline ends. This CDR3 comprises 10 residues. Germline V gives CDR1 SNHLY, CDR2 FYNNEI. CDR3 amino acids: CASGNYEQYV. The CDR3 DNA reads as TGTGCCAGCGGGAACTACGAGCAGTACGTC.

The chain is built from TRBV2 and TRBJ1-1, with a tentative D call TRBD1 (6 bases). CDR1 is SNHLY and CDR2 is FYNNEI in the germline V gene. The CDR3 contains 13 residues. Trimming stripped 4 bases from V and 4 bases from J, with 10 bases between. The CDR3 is CASSGTVFTEAFF. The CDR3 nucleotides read TGTGCCAGCAGTGGGACAGTTTTCACTGAAGCTTTCTTT.

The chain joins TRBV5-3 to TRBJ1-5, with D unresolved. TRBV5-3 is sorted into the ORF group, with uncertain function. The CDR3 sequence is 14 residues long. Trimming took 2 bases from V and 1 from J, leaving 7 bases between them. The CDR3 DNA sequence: TGTGCCAGAAGCTTTGGCTTCAGCAATCAGCCCCAGCATTTT. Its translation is CARSFGFSNQPQHF.

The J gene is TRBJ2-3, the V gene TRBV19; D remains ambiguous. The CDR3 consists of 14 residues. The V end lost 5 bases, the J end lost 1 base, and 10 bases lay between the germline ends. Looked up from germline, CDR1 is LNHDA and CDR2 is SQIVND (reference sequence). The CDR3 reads CASSRPGRTDTQYF. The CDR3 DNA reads TGTGCCAGTAGTCGCCCTGGTCGCACAGATACGCAGTATTTT.

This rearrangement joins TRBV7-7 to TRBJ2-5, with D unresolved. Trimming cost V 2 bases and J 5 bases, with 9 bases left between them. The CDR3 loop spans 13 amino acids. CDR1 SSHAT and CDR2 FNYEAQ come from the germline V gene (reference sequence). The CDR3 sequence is CASSLSVWETQYF. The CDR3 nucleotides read TGTGCCAGCAGCTTATCGGTCTGGGAGACCCAGTACTTC.

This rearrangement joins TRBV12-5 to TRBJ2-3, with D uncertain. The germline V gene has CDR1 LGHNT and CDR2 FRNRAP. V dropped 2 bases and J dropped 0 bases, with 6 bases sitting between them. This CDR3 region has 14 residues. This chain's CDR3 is CASGLTISTDTQYF. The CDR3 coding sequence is TGTGCTAGTGGTTTGACTATAAGCACAGATACGCAGTATTTT.

The CDR3 sequence is CASSHRAGGPDTQYF. DNA for the CDR3: TGCGCCAGCAGTCACCGAGCGGGGGGGCCAGATACGCAGTATTTT. The chain recombines TRBV23-1 with TRBJ2-3; 10 bases agree with TRBD2. TRBV23-1 belongs to the ORF category, with a function that is uncertain. Trimming at V came to 3 bases and at J to 4 bases, leaving 4 bases not matched to a gene. The CDR3 consists of 15 residues.